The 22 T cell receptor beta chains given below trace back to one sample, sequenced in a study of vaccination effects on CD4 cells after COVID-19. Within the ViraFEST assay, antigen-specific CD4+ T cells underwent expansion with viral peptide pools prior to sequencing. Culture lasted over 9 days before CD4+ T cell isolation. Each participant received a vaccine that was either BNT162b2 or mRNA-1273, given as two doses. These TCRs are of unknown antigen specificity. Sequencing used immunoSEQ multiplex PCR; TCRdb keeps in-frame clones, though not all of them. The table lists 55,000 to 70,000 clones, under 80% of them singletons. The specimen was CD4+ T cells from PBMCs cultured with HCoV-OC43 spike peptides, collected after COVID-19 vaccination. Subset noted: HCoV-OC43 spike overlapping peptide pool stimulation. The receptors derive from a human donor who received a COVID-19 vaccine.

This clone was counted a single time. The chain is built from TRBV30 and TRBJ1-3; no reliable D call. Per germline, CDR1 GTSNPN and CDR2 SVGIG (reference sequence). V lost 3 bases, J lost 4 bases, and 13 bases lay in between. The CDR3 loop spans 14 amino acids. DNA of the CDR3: TGTGCCTGGAGAGCCCAGTTTACCGGAAACACCATATATTTT. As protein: CAWRAQFTGNTIYF. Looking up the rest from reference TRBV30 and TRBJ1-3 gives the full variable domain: SQTIHQWPATLVQPVGSPLSLECTVEGTSNPNLYWYRQAAGRGLQLLFYSVGIGQISSEVPQNLSASRPQDRQFILSSKKLLLSDSGFYLCAWRAQFTGNTIYFGEGSWLTVV.

The CDR3 sequence is CASSILFRERTGNTIYF. The CDR3 DNA is TGTGCCAGTAGTATTCTGTTCAGGGAGCGGACGGGAAACACCATATATTTT. The chain carries TRBV19 and TRBJ1-3; maybe TRBD1 (5 bases). V dropped 3 bases and J dropped 4 bases, with 19 bases sitting between them. The germline V gene has CDR1 LNHDA and CDR2 SQIVND (reference sequence). The CDR3 is made up of 17 amino acids.

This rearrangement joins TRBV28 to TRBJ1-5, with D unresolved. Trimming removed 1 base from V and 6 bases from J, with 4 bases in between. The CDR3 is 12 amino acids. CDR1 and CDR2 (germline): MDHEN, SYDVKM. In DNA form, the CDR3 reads TGTGCCAGCAGTTTATTCAGTCAGCCCCAGCATTTT. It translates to CASSLFSQPQHF.

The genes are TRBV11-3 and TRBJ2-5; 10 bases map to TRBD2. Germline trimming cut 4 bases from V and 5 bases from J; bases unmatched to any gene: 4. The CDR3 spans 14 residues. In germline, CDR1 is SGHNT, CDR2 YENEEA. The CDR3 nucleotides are TGTGCCAGCAGCTCAAGCGGGGGGGCGGAGACCCAGTACTTC. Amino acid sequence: CASSSSGGAETQYF.

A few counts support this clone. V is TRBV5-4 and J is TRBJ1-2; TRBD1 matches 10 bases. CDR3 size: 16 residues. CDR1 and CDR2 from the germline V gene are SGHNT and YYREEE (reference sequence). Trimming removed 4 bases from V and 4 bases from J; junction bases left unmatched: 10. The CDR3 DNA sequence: TGTGCCAGCAGCCCATCGACAGGGGGCAGGAGCTATGGCTACACCTTC. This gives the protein CASSPSTGGRSYGYTF.

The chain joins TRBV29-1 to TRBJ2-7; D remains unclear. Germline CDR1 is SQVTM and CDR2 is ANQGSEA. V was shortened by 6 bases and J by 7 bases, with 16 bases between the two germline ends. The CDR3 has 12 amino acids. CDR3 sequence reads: CSVLGWNGEQYV. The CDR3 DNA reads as TGCAGCGTCCTCGGGTGGAATGGGGAGCAGTACGTC.

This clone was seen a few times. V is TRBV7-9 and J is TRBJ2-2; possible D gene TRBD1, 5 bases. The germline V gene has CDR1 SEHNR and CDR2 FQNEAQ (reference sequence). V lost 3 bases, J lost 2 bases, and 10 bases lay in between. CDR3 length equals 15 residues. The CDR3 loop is CASSLQGSNTGELFF. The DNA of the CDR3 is TGTGCCAGCAGCTTGCAGGGTTCTAACACCGGGGAGCTGTTTTTT.

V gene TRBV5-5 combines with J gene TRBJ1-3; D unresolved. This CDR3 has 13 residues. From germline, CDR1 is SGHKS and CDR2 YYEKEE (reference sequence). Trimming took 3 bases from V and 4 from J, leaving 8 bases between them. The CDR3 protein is CASSYDAGNTIYF. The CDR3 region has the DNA TGTGCCAGCAGCTACGATGCCGGAAACACCATATATTTT.

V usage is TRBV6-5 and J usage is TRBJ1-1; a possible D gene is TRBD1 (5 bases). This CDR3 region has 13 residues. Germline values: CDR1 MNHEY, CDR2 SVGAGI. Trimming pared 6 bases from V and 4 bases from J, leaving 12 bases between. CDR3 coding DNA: TGTGCCAGCAGCCGCAGGGTGGGCACTGAAGCTTTCTTT. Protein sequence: CASSRRVGTEAFF.

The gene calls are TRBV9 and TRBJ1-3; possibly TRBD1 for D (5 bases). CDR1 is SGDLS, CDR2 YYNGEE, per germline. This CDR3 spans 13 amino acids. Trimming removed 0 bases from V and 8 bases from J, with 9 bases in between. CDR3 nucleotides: TGTGCCAGCAGCGTAGATGGAGGGGACACCATATATTTT. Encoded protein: CASSVDGGDTIYF.

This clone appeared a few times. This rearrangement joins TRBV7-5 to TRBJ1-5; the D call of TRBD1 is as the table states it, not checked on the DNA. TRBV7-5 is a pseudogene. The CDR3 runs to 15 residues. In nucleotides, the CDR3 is TGTGCCAGAAGCTCGATACAGGATAGCAATCAGCCCCAGCATTTT. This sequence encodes CARSSIQDSNQPQHF.

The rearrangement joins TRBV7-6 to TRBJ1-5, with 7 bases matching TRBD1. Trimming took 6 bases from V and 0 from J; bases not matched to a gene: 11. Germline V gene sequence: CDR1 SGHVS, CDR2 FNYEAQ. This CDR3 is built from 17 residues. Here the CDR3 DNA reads TGTGCCAGCAGAAGCGGACAGGCCACAGATAGCAATCAGCCCCAGCATTTT. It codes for CASRSGQATDSNQPQHF.

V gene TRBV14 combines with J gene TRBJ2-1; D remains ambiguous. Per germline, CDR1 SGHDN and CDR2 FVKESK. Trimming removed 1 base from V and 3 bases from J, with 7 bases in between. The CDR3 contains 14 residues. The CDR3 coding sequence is TGTGCCAGCAGCCAAGCTGCCGGCTACAATGAGCAGTTCTTC. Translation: CASSQAAGYNEQFF. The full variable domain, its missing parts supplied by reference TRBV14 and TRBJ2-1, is EAGVTQFPSHSVIEKGQTVTLRCDPISGHDNLYWYRRVMGKEIKFLLHFVKESKQDESGMPNNRFLAERTGGTYSTLKVQPAELEDSGVYFCASSQAAGYNEQFFGPGTRLTVL.

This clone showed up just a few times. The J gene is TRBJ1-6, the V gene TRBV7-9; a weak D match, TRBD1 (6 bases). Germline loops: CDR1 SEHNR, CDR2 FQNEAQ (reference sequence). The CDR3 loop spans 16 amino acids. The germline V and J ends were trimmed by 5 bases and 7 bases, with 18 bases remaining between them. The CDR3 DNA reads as TGTGCCAGCAGCCCAGTGTCCGGACAGACAAATTCACCCCTCCACTTT. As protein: CASSPVSGQTNSPLHF.

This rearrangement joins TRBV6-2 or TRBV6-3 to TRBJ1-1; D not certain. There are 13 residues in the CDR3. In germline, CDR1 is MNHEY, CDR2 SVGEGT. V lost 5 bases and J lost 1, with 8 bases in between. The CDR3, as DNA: TGTGCCAGCAGTCGTCGAACGAACACTGAAGCTTTCTTT. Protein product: CASSRRTNTEAFF.

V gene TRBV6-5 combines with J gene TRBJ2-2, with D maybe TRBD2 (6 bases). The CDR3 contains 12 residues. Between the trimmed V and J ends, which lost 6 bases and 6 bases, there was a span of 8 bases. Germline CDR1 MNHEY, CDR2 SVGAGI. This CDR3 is CASRRGAGELFF. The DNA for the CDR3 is TGTGCCAGCAGGCGGGGAGCCGGGGAGCTGTTTTTT.

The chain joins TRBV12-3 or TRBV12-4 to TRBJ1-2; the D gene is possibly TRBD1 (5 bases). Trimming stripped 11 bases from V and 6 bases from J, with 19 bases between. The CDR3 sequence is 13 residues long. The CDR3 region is CAASRGVNHGYTF. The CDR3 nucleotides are TGTGCCGCCTCCCGGGGGGTAAATCATGGCTACACCTTC.

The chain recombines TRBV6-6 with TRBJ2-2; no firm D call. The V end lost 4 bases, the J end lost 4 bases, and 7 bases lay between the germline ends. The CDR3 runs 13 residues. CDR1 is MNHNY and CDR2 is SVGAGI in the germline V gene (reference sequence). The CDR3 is CASSLPGTGELFF. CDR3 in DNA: TGTGCCAGCAGTTTACCGGGCACCGGGGAGCTGTTTTTT.

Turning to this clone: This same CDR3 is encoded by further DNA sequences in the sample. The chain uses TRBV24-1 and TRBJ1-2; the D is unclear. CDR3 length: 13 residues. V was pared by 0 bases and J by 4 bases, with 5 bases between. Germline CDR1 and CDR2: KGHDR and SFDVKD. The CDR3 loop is CATSDLRFYGYTF. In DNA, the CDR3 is TGTGCCACCAGTGATTTGCGGTTCTATGGCTACACCTTC.

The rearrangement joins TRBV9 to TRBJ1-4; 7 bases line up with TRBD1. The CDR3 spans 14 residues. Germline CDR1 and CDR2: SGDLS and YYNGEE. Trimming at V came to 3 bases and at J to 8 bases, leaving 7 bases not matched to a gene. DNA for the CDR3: TGTGCCAGCAGCGCCAGACAGGGACGCGAAAAACTGTTTTTT. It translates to CASSARQGREKLFF.

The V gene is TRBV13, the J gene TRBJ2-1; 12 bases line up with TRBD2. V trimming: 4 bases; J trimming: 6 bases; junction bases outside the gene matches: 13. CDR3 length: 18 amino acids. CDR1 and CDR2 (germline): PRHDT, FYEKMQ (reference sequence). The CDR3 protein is CASSSQGGGLAGFNEQFF. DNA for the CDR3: TGTGCCAGCAGCTCCCAGGGGGGGGGACTAGCGGGTTTCAATGAGCAGTTCTTC.

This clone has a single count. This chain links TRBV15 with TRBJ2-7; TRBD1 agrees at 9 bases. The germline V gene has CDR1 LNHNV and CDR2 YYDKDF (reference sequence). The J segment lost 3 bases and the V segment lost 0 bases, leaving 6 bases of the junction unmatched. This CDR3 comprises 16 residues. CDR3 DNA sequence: TGTGCCACCAGCAGAGATCGGGGACAGGGTGGCTACGAGCAGTACGTC. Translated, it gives CATSRDRGQGGYEQYV.